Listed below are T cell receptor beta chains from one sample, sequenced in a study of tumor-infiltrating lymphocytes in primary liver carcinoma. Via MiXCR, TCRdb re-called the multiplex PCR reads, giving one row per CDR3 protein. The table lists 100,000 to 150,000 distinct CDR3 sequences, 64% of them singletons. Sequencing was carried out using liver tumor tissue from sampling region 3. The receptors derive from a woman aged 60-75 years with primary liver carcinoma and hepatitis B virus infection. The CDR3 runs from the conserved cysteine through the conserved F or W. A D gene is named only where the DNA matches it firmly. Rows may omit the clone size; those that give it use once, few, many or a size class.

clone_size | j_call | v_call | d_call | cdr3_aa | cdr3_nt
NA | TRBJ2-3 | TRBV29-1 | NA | CSIAPGADTQYF | TGCAGCATTGCCCCAGGGGCAGATACGCAGTATTTT
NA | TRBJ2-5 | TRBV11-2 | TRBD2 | CASSPSGGGQAHYF | TGTGCCAGCAGCCCTAGCGGGGGCGGTCAGGCCCATTACTTC
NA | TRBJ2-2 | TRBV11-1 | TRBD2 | CASRPTPGTSGNTNIGELFF | TGTGCCAGCAGGCCAACCCCCGGGACTAGCGGCAATACGAACATCGGGGAGCTGTTTTTT
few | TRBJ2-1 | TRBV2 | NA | CASSALAREQFF | TGTGCCAGCAGCGCCCTCGCCAGAGAGCAGTTCTTC
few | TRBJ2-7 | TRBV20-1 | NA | CSAQTPGLPPEQYF | TGCAGTGCTCAAACCCCGGGGCTCCCGCCCGAGCAGTACTTC
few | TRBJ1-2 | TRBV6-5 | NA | CASSSEPEANGHTF | TGTGCCAGCAGCAGCGAGCCCGAGGCTAATGGCCACACCTTC
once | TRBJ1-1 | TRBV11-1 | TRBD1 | CTSNLNRGGTEAFF | TGTACCAGCAACTTAAACAGGGGAGGTACTGAAGCTTTCTTT
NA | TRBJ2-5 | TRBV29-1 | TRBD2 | CSVTVAGAIETEYF | TGCAGTGTTACGGTAGCGGGGGCCATAGAGACGGAGTACTTC
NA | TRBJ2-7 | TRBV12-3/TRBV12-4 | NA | CASSPDIGRSHEQYF | TGTGCTAGCAGCCCTGATATAGGGCGGTCCCACGAGCAGTACTTC
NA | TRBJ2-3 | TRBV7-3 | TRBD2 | CASSLLGLPTDTQYF | TGTGCCAGCAGCTTATTGGGACTACCCACAGATACGCAGTATTTT
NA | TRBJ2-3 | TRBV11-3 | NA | CASSFGLGSGITHTQYF | TGTGCCAGCAGCTTCGGACTCGGTAGCGGCATCACACATACGCAGTATTTT
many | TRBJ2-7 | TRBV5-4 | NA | CASSSLSGSSYEQYF | TGTGCCAGCAGCTCGCTTTCAGGGAGCTCCTACGAGCAGTACTTC
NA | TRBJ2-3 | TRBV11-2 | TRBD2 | CASSLDGASGRADPLDTRYF | TGTGCCAGCAGCTTAGATGGGGCTAGCGGGAGGGCCGATCCCTTGGATACGCGGTATTTT
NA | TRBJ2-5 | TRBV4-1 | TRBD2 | CASSLGTSGGGETQYF | TGCGCCAGCAGTCTGGGTACTAGCGGGGGAGGAGAGACCCAGTACTTC
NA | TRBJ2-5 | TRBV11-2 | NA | CASSFPGVETRYF | TGTGCCAGCAGCTTTCCCGGGGTGGAGACCCGGTACTTC
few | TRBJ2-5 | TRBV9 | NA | CASSSGTHQETQYF | TGTGCCAGCAGCTCAGGGACCCACCAAGAGACCCAGTACTTC
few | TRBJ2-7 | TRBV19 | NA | CAPPGDYEQYF | TGTGCCCCTCCTGGTGACTACGAGCAGTACTTC
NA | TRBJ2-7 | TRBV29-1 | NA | CSVEVALTYEHYF | TGCAGCGTTGAAGTGGCACTGACCTACGAGCATTACTTC
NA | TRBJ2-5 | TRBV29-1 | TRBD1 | CSVARDRELETQYF | TGCAGCGTTGCTCGGGACAGGGAACTAGAGACCCAGTACTTC
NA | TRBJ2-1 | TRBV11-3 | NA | CASSFRGARTMGNEQFF | TGTGCCAGCAGCTTCCGAGGGGCGAGGACCATGGGCAATGAGCAGTTCTTC
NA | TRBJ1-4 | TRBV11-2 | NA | CASSLGTSPLEKLFF | TGTGCCAGTAGCTTAGGCACCAGTCCCTTGGAGAAACTGTTTTTT
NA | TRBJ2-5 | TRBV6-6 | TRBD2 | CASSNPQTSGTGETQCF | TGTGCCAGCAGCAACCCACAGACTAGCGGGACGGGAGAGACCCAGTGCTTC